This is a list of T cell receptor beta chains from one sample in a study of blood T cell repertoires in COVID-19. Profiling relied on immunoSEQ multiplex PCR, and the TCRdb table lists in-frame clones only, not all of them. This repertoire shows 300,000 to 500,000 clones, roughly 88% found once; its top ten account for 0.97%. Sequenced: PBMCs or T cells enriched from blood (not recorded which). These receptors originate from a young woman with acute COVID-19. Each CDR3 is given with its conserved first and last residue. Each record gives: CDR3 protein, clone size, D gene, V gene, J gene. The D gene is left open where the match is weak. Only part of the rows carry a size: once, few, many, or a class if the clone is expanded.

CASSLSGGAGGPDTQYF	NA	TRBD2	TRBV7-2	TRBJ2-3
CASREEGRANSPLHF	NA	NA	TRBV5-4	TRBJ1-6
CASSQERIGGPSYNSPLHF	NA	NA	TRBV3-1/TRBV3-2	TRBJ1-6
CASIINTEAFF	NA	NA	TRBV6-5	TRBJ1-1
CASSGQAPGDEQFF	once	NA	TRBV9	TRBJ2-1
CASSRTGLNTGELFF	NA	TRBD1	TRBV10-1	TRBJ2-2
CASSELRDSNQPQHF	NA	NA	TRBV2	TRBJ1-5
CASSSEAGGQGYTF	NA	NA	TRBV5-1	TRBJ1-2
CASSVDDSLAYNEQFF	NA	NA	TRBV9	TRBJ2-1
CASRAGFYGYTF	NA	NA	TRBV5-1	TRBJ1-2
CASSQVGLAGRETQYF	NA	TRBD2	TRBV3-1/TRBV3-2	TRBJ2-5
CASSLTVGSYEQYF	NA	NA	TRBV7-9	TRBJ2-7
CARSRTDGLAGVRNEQFF	NA	TRBD2	TRBV5-3	TRBJ2-1
CASSPWTSGITDTQYF	NA	TRBD2	TRBV11-1	TRBJ2-3
CAWSRQANEKLFF	NA	NA	TRBV30	TRBJ1-4
CASSYSGTGVDYGYTF	once	TRBD1	TRBV6-6	TRBJ1-2